A selection of T cell receptor beta chains follows, all from one sample in a study of regulatory T cells in long-lasting Graves disease. TCRdb reanalysed the multiplex PCR reads using MiXCR and keeps one entry per CDR3 protein. The sample consists of 450,000 to 700,000 distinct CDR3 sequences, 13% of them appearing once. This sample was shared with a second study, whose subject was T cells in Graves' hyperthyroidism and ophthalmopathy.

The input for sequencing was peripheral blood mononuclear cells (PBMCs), taken at new diagnosis, from a patient treated with antithyroid drugs. The receptor source for this set is a young man with Graves disease. The CDR3 runs from the conserved cysteine through the conserved F or W. Fields, in order: clone size, J gene, V gene, D gene, CDR3 DNA, CDR3 protein. D genes are given only for firm matches. Only part of the rows carry a size: once, few, many, or a class if the clone is expanded.

size: .; J: TRBJ1-3; V: TRBV7-4; D: .; DNA: TGTGCCAGCAGCTTAGAGATCTCTGGAAACACCATATATTTT; CDR3: CASSLEISGNTIYF
size: many; J: TRBJ1-5; V: TRBV6-5; D: TRBD1; DNA: TGTGCCAGCAGTTCCGGGACAGAGCCCCAGCATTTT; CDR3: CASSSGTEPQHF
size: .; J: TRBJ2-7; V: TRBV13; D: TRBD2; DNA: TGTGCCAGCAGCTCACGGGGGGGCGTACTTAAGGAGCAGTACTTC; CDR3: CASSSRGGVLKEQYF
size: .; J: TRBJ2-1; V: TRBV29-1; D: TRBD2; DNA: TGCAGCGTTAAAGAGCGGGAGGGCCATGAGCAGTTCTTC; CDR3: CSVKEREGHEQFF
size: many; J: TRBJ2-3; V: TRBV12-3/TRBV12-4; D: .; DNA: TGTGCCAGCAGTTTATGGGAGAGTTACCAGGGCACAGATACGCAGTATTTT; CDR3: CASSLWESYQGTDTQYF
size: many; J: TRBJ1-5; V: TRBV4-1; D: .; DNA: TGCGCCAGCAGCCAGTCATATAGCAATCAGCCCCAGCATTTT; CDR3: CASSQSYSNQPQHF
size: few; J: TRBJ1-6; V: TRBV3-1; D: TRBD1; DNA: TGTGCCAGCAGCCCGACCGGGACAGGGGTCTCACCCCTCCACTTT; CDR3: CASSPTGTGVSPLHF
size: many; J: TRBJ1-1; V: TRBV20-1; D: .; DNA: TGCAGTGCAAAGATGGGCACTGAAGCTTTCTTT; CDR3: CSAKMGTEAFF
size: few; J: TRBJ2-5; V: TRBV3-1; D: .; DNA: TGTGCCAGCAGCCTTTACAGGGCCCAAGAGACCCAGTACTTC; CDR3: CASSLYRAQETQYF
size: few; J: TRBJ1-5; V: TRBV20-1; D: TRBD1; DNA: TGCAGTGCTAAAGATGGGACAGTCAATCAGCCCCAGCATTTT; CDR3: CSAKDGTVNQPQHF
size: many; J: TRBJ2-5; V: TRBV18; D: .; DNA: TGTGCCAGCTCACCACCCGCAGACTCGGAGACCCAGTACTTC; CDR3: CASSPPADSETQYF
size: .; J: TRBJ2-7; V: TRBV20-1; D: TRBD2; DNA: TGCAGTGCTAGTTTACTAGCGGTCACCTACGAGCAGTACTTC; CDR3: CSASLLAVTYEQYF
size: few; J: TRBJ2-1; V: TRBV18; D: TRBD2; DNA: TGTGCCAGCTCACTCTCATATACTAGCGGGAAGAACAATGAGCAGTTCTTC; CDR3: CASSLSYTSGKNNEQFF
size: few; J: TRBJ2-3; V: TRBV18; D: .; DNA: TGTGCCAGCTCACCGGGGACCCCGCAGGTGGATACGCAGTATTTT; CDR3: CASSPGTPQVDTQYF
size: many; J: TRBJ2-3; V: TRBV12-3/TRBV12-4; D: .; DNA: TGTGCCAGCCGCGGGCTCGAGACAGATACGCAGTATTTT; CDR3: CASRGLETDTQYF
size: many; J: TRBJ1-2; V: TRBV3-1; D: .; DNA: TGTGCCAGCAGCCAGGCGGGTAACGGCTACACCTTC; CDR3: CASSQAGNGYTF
size: few; J: TRBJ1-2; V: TRBV7-9; D: .; DNA: TGTGCCAGCACCCTGGGGGGGAGCGGGAATGGCTACACCTTC; CDR3: CASTLGGSGNGYTF
size: many; J: TRBJ2-7; V: TRBV14; D: .; DNA: TGTGCCAGCAGCCCGGGACTCGGATACTACGAGCAGTACTTC; CDR3: CASSPGLGYYEQYF
size: .; J: TRBJ1-2; V: TRBV12-3/TRBV12-4; D: .; DNA: TGTGCCAGCAGTTTAGAAGGGGTGGCGAGCTATGGCTACACCTTC; CDR3: CASSLEGVASYGYTF
size: .; J: TRBJ1-6; V: TRBV27; D: .; DNA: TGTGCCAGCAGTTTATGGGCAGTTAATTCACCCCTCCACTTT; CDR3: CASSLWAVNSPLHF
size: .; J: TRBJ2-7; V: TRBV30; D: .; DNA: TGTGCCTGGAGTGTACAATCTCCCTACGAGCAGTACTTC; CDR3: CAWSVQSPYEQYF
size: many; J: TRBJ2-1; V: TRBV20-1; D: TRBD2; DNA: TGCAGAGCGGGAGGGCCCTACAATGAGCAGTTCTTC; CDR3: CRAGGPYNEQFF
size: .; J: TRBJ2-2; V: TRBV2; D: TRBD2; DNA: TGTGCCAGCCCGGGAGGCGACACCGGGGAGCTGTTTTTT; CDR3: CASPGGDTGELFF
size: many; J: TRBJ1-5; V: TRBV12-3/TRBV12-4; D: .; DNA: TGTGCCAGCAGTTTCTCCCCAGGTAGACAGCCCCAGCATTTT; CDR3: CASSFSPGRQPQHF
size: many; J: TRBJ1-1; V: TRBV7-6; D: .; DNA: TGTGCCAGCAGCTTGAGGGACCGAACCACTGAAGCTTTCTTT; CDR3: CASSLRDRTTEAFF
size: few; J: TRBJ2-1; V: TRBV20-1; D: .; DNA: TGCAGTGCTAGAGATTCCACGGAGGGGTTCTTC; CDR3: CSARDSTEGFF
size: many; J: TRBJ2-1; V: TRBV10-3; D: TRBD2; DNA: TGTGCCATCATGGGGACCCTAGCGGGCCCCGGGGGCAATGAGCAGTTCTTC; CDR3: CAIMGTLAGPGGNEQFF
size: .; J: TRBJ2-7; V: TRBV3-1; D: TRBD2; DNA: TGTGCCAGCAGTCTTCAACCGGGACTAGCGGGAGGCGAGCAGTACTTC; CDR3: CASSLQPGLAGGEQYF
size: .; J: TRBJ2-5; V: TRBV24-1; D: TRBD2; DNA: TGTGCCACCAGCGATACTAGCGGCAGACAAGAGACCCAGTACTTC; CDR3: CATSDTSGRQETQYF
size: many; J: TRBJ2-3; V: TRBV2; D: .; DNA: TGTGCCAGCAGACGACGGATGGGCACAGATACGCAGTATTTT; CDR3: CASRRRMGTDTQYF
size: few; J: TRBJ2-1; V: TRBV19; D: .; DNA: TGTGCCAGTAGTATTGGCGTGGATGAGCAGTTCTTC; CDR3: CASSIGVDEQFF
size: .; J: TRBJ2-3; V: TRBV20-1; D: .; DNA: TGCAGTGCTAGAGTGGACGGGTTATATACGCAGTATTTT; CDR3: CSARVDGLYTQYF
size: .; J: TRBJ2-5; V: TRBV6-2/TRBV6-3; D: .; DNA: TGTGCCAGCAGTGAAGATTTGGGGGAGGAGACCCAGTACTTC; CDR3: CASSEDLGEETQYF